This is a list of T cell receptor beta chains from one sample in a study of T cells in Graves' hyperthyroidism and ophthalmopathy. One entry per CDR3 protein results from TCRdb running MiXCR on the multiplex PCR reads. The repertoire holds 410,000 or so distinct CDR3 sequences, with roughly 15% as singletons. Input material: blood. These TCRs come from a man aged 18 to 29 with Graves' ophthalmopathy. CDR3s include the opening cysteine and the closing phenylalanine or tryptophan. D genes are given only for firm matches. Expanded clones are given a class, and other clones once, few, many or no size at all.

d_call	clone_size	j_call	v_call	cdr3_nt	cdr3_aa
TRBD1	few	TRBJ2-2	TRBV3-1	TGTGCCAGCAGCCAAGATGGGGACAGGACCTACGACACCGGGGAGCTGTTTTTT	CASSQDGDRTYDTGELFF
TRBD1	many	TRBJ2-7	TRBV24-1	TGTGCCACCAGTGGGACCGGGACAGGCTACGAGCAGTACTTC	CATSGTGTGYEQYF
NA	NA	TRBJ2-1	TRBV6-9	TGTGCCAGCAGTTACCTAGGGGGGGGTGGCAATGAGCAGTTCTTC	CASSYLGGGGNEQFF
NA	NA	TRBJ2-7	TRBV12-3/TRBV12-4	TGTGCCAGCAGTTCCCCGGGACACAACTCCTACGAGCAGTACTTC	CASSSPGHNSYEQYF
NA	NA	TRBJ1-2	TRBV19	TGTGCCAGTAGTATCTCAACGTCCGCCTCGGACTATGGCTACACCTTC	CASSISTSASDYGYTF
NA	many	TRBJ2-1	TRBV30	TGTGCCTGGAGCGGGTTAGGGGGCAATGAGCAGTTCTTC	CAWSGLGGNEQFF
TRBD2	few	TRBJ2-3	TRBV29-1	TGCAGCGCCGCCGTTCTAGCGGGCACAGATACGCAGTATTTT	CSAAVLAGTDTQYF
TRBD1	NA	TRBJ2-1	TRBV7-9	TGTGCCAGCAGCTTAGTGGACAGGGTAAAATTGGATGAGCAGTTCTTC	CASSLVDRVKLDEQFF
NA	many	TRBJ2-1	TRBV27	TGTGCCAGCAATCCGGGACTCTCTTACAATGAGCAGTTCTTC	CASNPGLSYNEQFF
NA	many	TRBJ2-2	TRBV6-1	TGTGCCAGCAGTGAGTTTGGACAACAGAACACCGGGGAGCTGTTTTTT	CASSEFGQQNTGELFF
NA	many	TRBJ2-7	TRBV6-1	TGTGCCAGCAGAGAGGCCGGGACCTCCGAGCAGTACTTC	CASREAGTSEQYF
NA	few	TRBJ2-1	TRBV24-1	TGTGCCACCAGGACTAGTGAAGGATACAATGGGCAGTTCTTC	CATRTSEGYNGQFF
NA	NA	TRBJ1-4	TRBV18	TGTGCCAGCTCACCAGCAACTAGTGAAAAACTGTTTTTT	CASSPATSEKLFF